This is a list of T cell receptor beta chains from one sample in a study of blood T cell repertoires in COVID-19. TCRdb's table, derived via immunoSEQ multiplex PCR, lists solely in-frame clones and lacks some. The data show under 300,000 clones, with around 80% seen just once and 2% to 2.5% held by the top ten. Input material: peripheral blood. All receptors come from a man aged 35 to 55 who had recovered from COVID-19. The CDR3 runs from the conserved cysteine through the conserved F or W. D genes are given only for firm matches. Where a row states a size, it is once, few, many or the class of an expanded clone; other rows omit it.

TRBJ2-3 | TRBV7-2 | . | TRBD2 | TGTGCCAGCAGCAGCCTGGGAGGGTCAGATACGCAGTATTTT | CASSSLGGSDTQYF
TRBJ1-3 | TRBV11-2 | . | . | TGTGCCAGCAGCCCAACAGGAATTCGAAACACCATATATTTT | CASSPTGIRNTIYF
TRBJ2-1 | TRBV6-5 | few | . | TGTGCCAGCAGTTACTCGTCTGCGGGGCATGAGCAGTTCTTC | CASSYSSAGHEQFF
TRBJ1-2 | TRBV12-3/TRBV12-4 | . | . | TGTGCCAGCACCACCCAGGAGGAGGCTGGCTACACCTTC | CASTTQEEAGYTF
TRBJ2-1 | TRBV18 | . | TRBD1 | TGTGCCAGCTCACCGGGACAGGGGTCCATCGGGCAGTTCTTC | CASSPGQGSIGQFF
TRBJ1-4 | TRBV19 | once | . | TGTGCCAGTAGTATAGATAGGGCAGGGAATGAAAAACTGTTTTTT | CASSIDRAGNEKLFF
TRBJ2-7 | TRBV3-1/TRBV3-2 | . | TRBD2 | TGTGCCAGCAGCCCTGGGGGGACTAGCGGCTTGGACTTC | CASSPGGTSGLDF
TRBJ2-2 | TRBV5-1 | . | TRBD1 | TGCGCCAGCACCCCCGGGACAGGGGACACCGGGGAGCTGTTTTTT | CASTPGTGDTGELFF
TRBJ1-5 | TRBV12-3/TRBV12-4 | . | . | TGTGCCAGCAGTTTGTCCCGACAAGAGCCCCAGCATTTT | CASSLSRQEPQHF
TRBJ2-2 | TRBV9 | . | . | TGTGCCAGCAGCGTAGTTCCAGGAAACACCGGGGAGCTGTTTTTT | CASSVVPGNTGELFF
TRBJ2-7 | TRBV29-1 | . | . | TGCAGCGTCTTACAGGATTTGCAGTACTTC | CSVLQDLQYF
TRBJ2-7 | TRBV29-1 | . | TRBD1 | TGCAGCGTTGGACAGGGATCCTCCTACGAGCAGTACTTC | CSVGQGSSYEQYF
TRBJ2-7 | TRBV19 | . | . | TGTGCCAGTAGTCCACCTCCGGGACACAGCTCCTACGAGCAGTACTTC | CASSPPPGHSSYEQYF
TRBJ2-2 | TRBV7-2 | . | TRBD1 | TGTGCCAGCGGAAGGAGTCAGGGGGAAGGCGGGGAGCTGTTTTTT | CASGRSQGEGGELFF
TRBJ2-7 | TRBV6-5 | . | TRBD2 | TGTGCCAGCAGGTTAGCGGGACGATACGAGCAGTACTTC | CASRLAGRYEQYF
TRBJ2-3 | TRBV5-1 | . | . | TGCGCCAGCAGCTTGGCGGCTAGCTCAGACGCAGATACGCAGTATTTT | CASSLAASSDADTQYF
TRBJ2-6 | TRBV30 | . | . | TGTGCCTGGAGTAGGGGCATCTCTGGGGCCAACGTCCTGACTTTC | CAWSRGISGANVLTF
TRBJ2-3 | TRBV7-2 | . | TRBD2 | TGTGCCAGCCTACTTCGGGAGGGAGATACGCAGTATTTT | CASLLREGDTQYF
TRBJ2-7 | TRBV18 | once | . | TGTGCCAGCTCACCGGGTGGGCACGAGCAGTACTTC | CASSPGGHEQYF
TRBJ1-5 | TRBV9 | . | . | TGTGCCAGCAGCGTAGATGGGCTGGGCAATCAGCCCCAGCATTTT | CASSVDGLGNQPQHF
TRBJ2-5 | TRBV6-2/TRBV6-3 | . | TRBD1 | TGTGCCAGCAGTTACAACAGACAGGGGAGGGAGACCCAGTACTTC | CASSYNRQGRETQYF
TRBJ1-6 | TRBV7-8 | . | . | TGTGCCAGCAGCTCTCAGAACTCCTATAATTCACCCCTCCACTTT | CASSSQNSYNSPLHF
TRBJ1-5 | TRBV9 | . | TRBD1 | TGTGCCAGCAGCGCCGATGGACAGGGTAATCAGCCCCAGCATTTT | CASSADGQGNQPQHF
TRBJ1-1 | TRBV20-1 | . | . | TGCAGTGCTAGATCTTCAGGCGAAGCTTTCTTT | CSARSSGEAFF
TRBJ2-7 | TRBV11-3 | . | TRBD2 | TGTGCCAGCAGCCCAACCGCGGGGGGTTACGAGCAGTACTTC | CASSPTAGGYEQYF
TRBJ1-1 | TRBV7-9 | few | . | TGTGCCAGCAGCCCGCAACAGGGCGGCACTGAAGCTTTCTTT | CASSPQQGGTEAFF
TRBJ1-3 | TRBV29-1 | . | . | TGCAGCGTTGAATGGGGCTCAGGAAACACCATATATTTT | CSVEWGSGNTIYF
TRBJ2-4 | TRBV19 | . | TRBD2 | TGTGCCAGTAGTATTCGGGCGGGGGGCCTAGCCAAAAACATTCAGTACTTC | CASSIRAGGLAKNIQYF
TRBJ2-1 | TRBV14 | . | TRBD1 | TGTGCCAGCAGCCAGTACGGGACAGGGGGCGCCGATGAGCAGTTCTTC | CASSQYGTGGADEQFF
TRBJ2-3 | TRBV6-5 | once | . | TGTGCCGGGGGCGACGGTTGGGGGACAGATACGCAGTATTTT | CAGGDGWGTDTQYF
TRBJ1-6 | TRBV11-3 | . | . | TGTGCCAGCAGCTCAGTGGGGCCAAATTCACCCCTCCACTTT | CASSSVGPNSPLHF
TRBJ2-1 | TRBV7-2 | . | TRBD2 | TGTGCCAGCAGCTTAGCGCGCCTAGCGGGAGGCCCCAATGAGCAGTTCTTC | CASSLARLAGGPNEQFF
TRBJ2-1 | TRBV19 | . | TRBD2 | TGTGCCAGTAGTATAGGGCGGGGGTCGGACCCCTACAATGAGCAGTTCTTC | CASSIGRGSDPYNEQFF
TRBJ1-5 | TRBV25-1 | . | . | TGTGCCAGCAGTGAATTAGGCAGGGGTCAGCCCCAGCATTTT | CASSELGRGQPQHF
TRBJ1-4 | TRBV6-1 | few | . | TGTGCCAGCAGTGAAGTATGGGGCCAGGATGAAAAACTGTTTTTT | CASSEVWGQDEKLFF
TRBJ2-7 | TRBV19 | . | . | TGTGCCAGTAGTATTTCTCTCAGCTCCTACGAGCAGTACTTC | CASSISLSSYEQYF
TRBJ2-2 | TRBV6-2/TRBV6-3 | . | . | . | CASSRRRELFFGELFF
TRBJ2-7 | TRBV19 | . | TRBD2 | TGTGCCAGTAGACTAGCGGGAGTATCAGGCGAGCAGTACTTC | CASRLAGVSGEQYF
TRBJ2-3 | TRBV6-2/TRBV6-3 | . | . | TGTGCCAGCAGTTACCTGGGGGCGGATACGCAGTATTTT | CASSYLGADTQYF
TRBJ2-3 | TRBV7-2 | . | TRBD2 | TGTGCCAGCAGCTCCTGGGACTACTCAGATACGCAGTATTTT | CASSSWDYSDTQYF
TRBJ2-5 | TRBV10-3 | . | TRBD2 | TGTGCCATCAGGGACCCTAGCGGGGGTCAAGAGACCCAGTACTTC | CAIRDPSGGQETQYF
TRBJ2-1 | TRBV5-6 | once | TRBD2 | TGTGCCAGCAGCTTGGACCTAGCGGGAGCTACCTCCTACAATGAGCAGTTCTTC | CASSLDLAGATSYNEQFF
TRBJ2-1 | TRBV7-2 | . | TRBD2 | TGTGCCAGCAGCCCGACTAGCGGGGACAATGAGCAGTTCTTC | CASSPTSGDNEQFF
TRBJ1-2 | TRBV7-9 | . | . | TGTGCCAGCAGCTTGTTAGAAAGTAACTATGGCTACACCTTC | CASSLLESNYGYTF